Below are 19 T cell receptor beta chains sequenced from a single sample in a study of cytomegalovirus exposure and HLA in healthy donors. Primers: 60 Vbeta forward and 13 Jbeta reverse. Produced via immunoSEQ multiplex PCR; TCRdb's table is partial and in-frame only. The profile shows around 130,000 clones, 79% of them singletons. Sequencing was carried out using PBMCs. All receptors derive from a man between 18 and 29 years old in good health and CMV-seronegative.

The rearrangement joins TRBV27 to TRBJ2-1; the D gene is possibly TRBD2 (6 bases). The CDR3 is 12 residues long. CDR1 and CDR2 (germline): MNHEY, SMNVEV (reference sequence). Trimming pared 6 bases from V and 10 bases from J, leaving 13 bases between. The CDR3 loop is CASRNLGREQFF. CDR3 in DNA: TGTGCCAGCAGGAACCTAGGGAGGGAGCAGTTCTTC.

This chain links TRBV7-9 with TRBJ2-7, with TRBD2 identical over 12 bases. Germline CDR1 SEHNR, CDR2 FQNEAQ (reference sequence). J lost 3 bases, V lost 1 base, and 1 base had no gene match. CDR3 length: 15 residues. In DNA form, the CDR3 reads TGTGCCAGCAGCTTAGGACTAGCGGGAGTCTACGAGCAGTACGTC. Translation gives CASSLGLAGVYEQYV.

This clone has just a few counts. The chain combines TRBV7-9 with TRBJ1-5; 7 bases fit TRBD1. J gave up 7 bases and V 5 bases, and 2 bases lay outside the gene matches. CDR1 and CDR2 from the germline V gene are SEHNR and FQNEAQ (reference sequence). CDR3 length equals 12 residues. CDR3 DNA: TGTGCCAGCAGCAACAGGGGACAGCCCCAGCATTTT. Its protein is CASSNRGQPQHF.

The chain couples TRBV19 to TRBJ2-3; 7 positions agree with TRBD2. Germline V CDR1 and CDR2: LNHDA, SQIVND (reference sequence). V was pared by 1 base and J by 2 bases, with 6 bases of the junction left unmatched. The CDR3 totals 16 residues. Written as DNA, the CDR3 is TGTGCCAGTAGTATAGCGGGCGGGAGCTTCACAGATACGCAGTATTTT. Its protein product is CASSIAGGSFTDTQYF.

The CDR3 coding sequence is TGTGCCAGCAGACGGGACTCCATGAACACCGGGGAGCTGTTTTTT. Its translation is CASRRDSMNTGELFF. V and J are TRBV6-5 and TRBJ2-2; tentatively, D is TRBD2 (6 bases). There are 15 residues in the CDR3. The germline CDR1 and CDR2 sequences are MNHEY and SVGAGI. The germline V and J ends were trimmed by 6 bases and 1 base, with 12 bases remaining between them.

This clone was recorded only once. This chain links TRBV7-5 with TRBJ2-1; the D segment call TRBD2 is taken from the table without a DNA check. TRBV7-5 is flagged as a pseudogene. The CDR3 is 16 amino acids. CDR3 bases: TGTGCCAGAAGCTTAGACTCCCAGCGGGACCACAATGAGCAGTTCTTC. This encodes CARSLDSQRDHNEQFF.

The V call is TRBV7-2, the J call TRBJ1-3, with D possibly being TRBD1 (5 bases). V shed 5 bases and J shed 3 bases, with 17 bases lying between them. Germline CDR1 SGHTA, CDR2 FQGNSA. This CDR3 has 16 residues. For the CDR3, the DNA is TGTGCCAGCAGCCCCGACAGTGTTCGACTTGGAAACACCATATATTTT. This codes for CASSPDSVRLGNTIYF. The whole variable domain, remainder taken from reference TRBV7-2 and TRBJ1-3, is GAGVSQSPSNKVTEKGKDVELRCDPISGHTALYWYRQSLGQGLEFLIYFQGNSAPDKSGLPSDRFSAERTGGSVSTLTIQRTQQEDSAVYLCASSPDSVRLGNTIYFGEGSWLTVV.

The V call is TRBV4-1, the J call TRBJ1-4, with 9 bases aligning to TRBD1. CDR3 length: 16 residues. V dropped 2 bases and J dropped 8; count of bases not matched to a gene: 9. Germline CDR1 MGHRA, CDR2 YSYEKL. CDR3: CASSQQELQGAEKLFF. Here the CDR3 DNA reads TGCGCCAGCAGCCAACAAGAGCTACAGGGGGCGGAAAAACTGTTTTTT.

The chain combines TRBV30 with TRBJ2-1; D uncertain. The germline CDR1 and CDR2 sequences are GTSNPN and SVGIG (reference sequence). This CDR3 spans 15 amino acids. V lost 2 bases and J lost 0, with 11 bases in between. The CDR3 region is CAWSTGLSSYNEQFF. The CDR3 DNA is TGTGCCTGGAGTACTGGGCTAAGCTCCTACAATGAGCAGTTCTTC.

The V call is TRBV13, the J call TRBJ2-3; unclear D gene. The CDR3 is made up of 17 amino acids. Germline CDR1 PRHDT, CDR2 FYEKMQ (reference sequence). Trimming cost V 3 bases and J 4 bases, with 20 bases left between them. CDR3 sequence reads: CASSFLSRRPKPDTQYF. The CDR3 nucleotides are TGTGCCAGCAGCTTCCTGTCGCGGCGCCCCAAACCAGATACGCAGTATTTT.

This sequence joins TRBV11-1 and TRBJ2-7, with TRBD1 matching over 7 bases. The V gene end was trimmed by 5 bases and the J gene end by 0 bases; junction bases not matched to a gene: 7. The germline gives CDR1 SGHAT, CDR2 FQDESV (reference sequence). This CDR3 contains 15 residues. The CDR3 DNA is TGTGCCAGCAGCCCAAGACAGGGTAGCTCCTACGAGCAGTACTTC. Translating it yields CASSPRQGSSYEQYF.

The genes are TRBV6-4 and TRBJ1-5; possibly TRBD1 for D (6 bases). This CDR3 region has 14 residues. V lost 8 bases, J lost 6 bases, and 17 bases lay in between. Germline CDR1 MRHNA, CDR2 SNTAGT. CDR3 amino acids: CASSEGGLGQPQHF. In DNA, the CDR3 is TGTGCCAGCTCGGAAGGGGGTTTGGGTCAGCCCCAGCATTTT.

J is TRBJ2-3 and V is TRBV30; D is ambiguous. The CDR3 contains 12 residues. CDR1 and CDR2 (germline): GTSNPN, SVGIG (reference sequence). The CDR3 DNA reads as TGTGGGTTAGAACCTTTCACAGATACGCAGTATTTT. Protein: CGLEPFTDTQYF.

The genes are TRBV19 and TRBJ2-5; D is uncertain. In germline, CDR1 is LNHDA, CDR2 SQIVND (reference sequence). V lost 3 bases, J lost 0 bases, and 2 bases lay in between. CDR3 length equals 12 residues. CDR3 loop: CASSINQETQYF. As DNA, the CDR3 is TGTGCCAGTAGTATCAACCAAGAGACCCAGTACTTC.

The chain has TRBV5-7 and TRBJ2-7; D unclear. TRBV5-7 has ORF status, its function being uncertain. The V end lost 4 bases, the J end lost 7 bases, and 21 bases lay between the germline ends. CDR3 length: 15 amino acids. The CDR3 region has the DNA TGTGCCAGCAGCGCCCCAGGCGGCCGCCCGTGGGAGCAGTACGTC. It yields the protein CASSAPGGRPWEQYV.

The chain has TRBV25-1 and TRBJ2-1, with TRBD2 as a possible D gene (5 bases). CDR1 MGHDK and CDR2 SYGVNS come from the germline V gene. Trimming cost V 11 bases and J 2 bases, with 19 bases left between them. This CDR3 comprises 15 residues. This CDR3 is CASSDPHGTYNEQFF. CDR3 bases: TGTGCCTCCTCGGACCCACACGGGACCTACAATGAGCAGTTCTTC. Full variable domain (remainder filled in from reference TRBV25-1 and TRBJ2-1): EADIYQTPRYLVIGTGKKITLECSQTMGHDKMYWYQQDPGMELHLIHYSYGVNSTEKGDLSSESTVSRIRTEHFPLTLESARPSHTSQYLCASSDPHGTYNEQFFGPGTRLTVL.

In its sample, this clone was seen a few times. The chain employs TRBV6-5 and TRBJ1-2; tentatively, D is TRBD1 (5 bases). The germline gives CDR1 MNHEY, CDR2 SVGAGI. With 6 bases removed from V and 5 bases from J, the gap between germline ends came to 13 bases. CDR3 size: 13 residues. This CDR3 is CASSMTAAYGYTF. The CDR3 DNA follows: TGTGCCAGCAGCATGACAGCAGCTTATGGCTACACCTTC.

The J gene is TRBJ2-1, the V gene TRBV6-6, with 7 bases identical to TRBD2. The V and J ends lost 3 bases and 5 bases, in that order; junction bases with no gene match: 7. This CDR3 is 15 amino acids long. Germline V lookup: CDR1 MNHNY, CDR2 SVGAGI (reference sequence). The CDR3, as DNA: TGTGCCAGCAGTTATGGGGGAGGGCTTCACAATGAGCAGTTCTTC. It is translated as CASSYGGGLHNEQFF.

The chain has TRBV5-6 and TRBJ1-4; TRBD1 matches at 7 bases. Germline V gene data show CDR1 as SGHDT and CDR2 as YYEEEE. The length of the CDR3 is 18 residues. The V segment lost 1 base and the J segment 0 bases; nucleotides outside the gene matches: 9. The DNA of the CDR3 is TGTGCCAGCAGCTTGACTCTACAGGGGACTGCAACTAATGAAAAACTGTTTTTT. This encodes CASSLTLQGTATNEKLFF.